This entry is about one T cell receptor (beta chain). As yet, its antigen is unknown. This table comes from immunoSEQ multiplex PCR, and its TCRdb copy is limited to in-frame clones, with some not included. The table shows roughly 53,000 clones, with over 80% occurring only once. This entry comes from a study of OX40 agonist ivuxolimab in advanced cancers. Peripheral blood came from all dose cohorts at three timepoints. Whole-study results and caveats: On average, CD8+ T cells had more expanded clones than CD4+. CD4+ and CD8+ blood T cells expanded clonally by week 6 at 0.1 to 3.0 mg/kg. Some of the nonresponding patients also showed low levels of normalized T-cell clonal expansion.

Germline values: CDR1 SSHAT, CDR2 FNYEAQ (reference sequence). The ends lost 5 bases at V and 4 bases at J; junction bases unmatched: 8. CDR3 length equals 15 residues. This receptor was taken from an adult with an advanced solid tumor such as melanoma, head and neck, liver or kidney cancer. The source material was CD4+ or CD8+ T cells sorted from blood, sampled in a trial of the OX40 agonist ivuxolimab. The V and J genes are TRBV7-7 and TRBJ2-5; 9 bases are shared with TRBD1. The CDR3 DNA reads as TGTGCCAGCAGCGTCGTGGGACAGGGCACAGAGACCCAGTACTTC. Its translation is CASSVVGQGTETQYF.